This TCR beta chain was retrieved from a study of STAT5B mutations in CD4+ large granular lymphocyte leukemia. A word on this clone: Its antigen is not known.

The assay was immunoSEQ multiplex PCR, and TCRdb's table has in-frame clones only and misses some. The sample has around 33,000 clones; more than 75% are singletons. V lost 1 base and J lost 3, with 19 bases in between. The CDR3 consists of 17 residues. The germline CDR1 and CDR2 sequences are MGHDK and SYGVNS. Study-level points and caveats: Main leukemic clonotypes were patient-specific, but more than 20% appeared at low frequency elsewhere.

This sequence joins TRBV25-1 and TRBJ2-7; D tentatively reads TRBD1 or TRBD2 (5 bases each). This clonotype was sampled from a human donor in good health. The source material was CD4+ T cells from blood buffy coats. CDR3 DNA: TGTGCCAGCAGTGAATCCAATTTCGGGGCCGCCTTCTACGAGCAGTACTTC. Its translation: CASSESNFGAAFYEQYF.